This T cell receptor (beta chain) is from a study of beta chain features in type 1 diabetes. The study reverse transcribed the entire isolated RNA, so it sequenced expressed TCRB transcripts. Method: immunoSEQ multiplex PCR; TCRdb's copy keeps in-frame clones and lacks some. The profile shows about 280,000 clones, 15% of them singletons. Cell sorting via CD45RO/CCR7/CD25/CD127/CD95/CD27 was performed to obtain CD4+ naive, central memory, regulatory and stem cell-like memory cells. This clone was picked up a small number of times. The antigen remains unidentified. Findings and limits, study-wide: VDJ junctions sequenced from type 1 diabetes patients showed fewer insertions and more deletions. All four CD4+ subsets from Type 1 diabetes patients carried moderately but significantly shorter TCRB CDR3s.

CDR1 is SGHTA and CDR2 is FQGNSA in the germline V gene. The CDR3 sequence is 14 residues long. J gave up 6 bases and V 6 bases, and 6 bases lay outside the gene matches. This TCR derives from a man aged 18 to 29 with type 1 diabetes. The sequenced sample consisted of naive CD4+ T cells from blood. The rearrangement links TRBV7-2 to TRBJ2-3; TRBD2 matches 10 bases. The CDR3 region is CASRQRGGLDTQYF. The CDR3 DNA reads as TGTGCCAGCAGACAGCGGGGGGGCCTTGATACGCAGTATTTT.